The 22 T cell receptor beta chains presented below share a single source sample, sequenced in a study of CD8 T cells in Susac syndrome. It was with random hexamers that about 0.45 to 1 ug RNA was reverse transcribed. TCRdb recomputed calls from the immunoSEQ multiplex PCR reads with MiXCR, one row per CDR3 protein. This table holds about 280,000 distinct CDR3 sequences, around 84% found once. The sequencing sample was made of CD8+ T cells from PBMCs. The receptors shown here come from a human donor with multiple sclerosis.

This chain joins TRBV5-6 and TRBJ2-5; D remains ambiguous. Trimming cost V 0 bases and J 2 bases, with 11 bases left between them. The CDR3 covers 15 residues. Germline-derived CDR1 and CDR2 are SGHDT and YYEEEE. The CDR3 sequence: CASSLGNFPQETQYF. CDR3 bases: TGTGCCAGCAGCTTGGGGAATTTCCCACAAGAGACCCAGTACTTC. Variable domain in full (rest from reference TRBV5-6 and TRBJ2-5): DAGVTQSPTHLIKTRGQQVTLRCSPKSGHDTVSWYQQALGQGPQFIFQYYEEEERQRGNFPDRFSGHQFPNYSSELNVNALLLGDSALYLCASSLGNFPQETQYFGPGTRLLVL.

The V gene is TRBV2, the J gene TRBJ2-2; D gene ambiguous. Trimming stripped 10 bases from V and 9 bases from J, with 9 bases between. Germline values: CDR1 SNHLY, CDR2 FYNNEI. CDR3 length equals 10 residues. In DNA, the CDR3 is TGTGCCACCCGGCCCCGGGAGCTGTTTTTT. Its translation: CATRPRELFF.

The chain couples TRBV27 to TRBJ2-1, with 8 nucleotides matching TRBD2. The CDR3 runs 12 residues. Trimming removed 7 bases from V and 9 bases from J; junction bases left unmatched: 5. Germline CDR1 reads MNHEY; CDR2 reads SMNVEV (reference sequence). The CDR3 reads CASTSGGSEQFF. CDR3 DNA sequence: TGTGCCAGCACCTCGGGAGGGAGTGAGCAGTTCTTC.

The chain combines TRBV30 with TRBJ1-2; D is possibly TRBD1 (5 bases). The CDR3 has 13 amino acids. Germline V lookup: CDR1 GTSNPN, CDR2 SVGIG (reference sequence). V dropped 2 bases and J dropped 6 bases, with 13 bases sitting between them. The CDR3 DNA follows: TGTGCCTGGAGTCAGGGTATCGGGGATGGCTACACCTTC. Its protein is CAWSQGIGDGYTF.

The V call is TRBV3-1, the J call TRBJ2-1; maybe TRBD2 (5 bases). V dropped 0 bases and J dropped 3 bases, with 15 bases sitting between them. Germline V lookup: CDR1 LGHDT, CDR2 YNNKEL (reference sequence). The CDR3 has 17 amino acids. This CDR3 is CASSQDIGRLVYNEQFF. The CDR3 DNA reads TGTGCCAGCAGCCAAGATATAGGGAGATTGGTCTACAATGAGCAGTTCTTC.

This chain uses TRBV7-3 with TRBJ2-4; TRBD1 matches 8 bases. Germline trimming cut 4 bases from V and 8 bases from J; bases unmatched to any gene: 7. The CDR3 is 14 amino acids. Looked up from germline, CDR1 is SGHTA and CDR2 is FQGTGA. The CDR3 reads CASSWAGGADIQYF. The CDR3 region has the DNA TGTGCCAGCAGCTGGGCAGGGGGCGCAGACATTCAGTACTTC.

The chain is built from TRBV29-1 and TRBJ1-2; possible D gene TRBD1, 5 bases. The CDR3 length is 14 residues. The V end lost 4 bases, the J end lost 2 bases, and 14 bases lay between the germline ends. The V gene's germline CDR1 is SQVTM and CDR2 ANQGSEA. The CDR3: CSVGGGWQNYGYTF. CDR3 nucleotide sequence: TGCAGCGTTGGCGGGGGATGGCAGAACTATGGCTACACCTTC.

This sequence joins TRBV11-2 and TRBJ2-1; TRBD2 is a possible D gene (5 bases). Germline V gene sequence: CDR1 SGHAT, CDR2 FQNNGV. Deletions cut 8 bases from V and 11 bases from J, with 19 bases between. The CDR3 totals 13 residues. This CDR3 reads CASPLSGVRKQFF. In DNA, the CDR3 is TGTGCCAGCCCCCTGAGCGGAGTAAGGAAGCAGTTCTTC. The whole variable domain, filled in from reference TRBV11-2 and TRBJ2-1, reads EAGVAQSPRYKIIEKRQSVAFWCNPISGHATLYWYQQILGQGPKLLIQFQNNGVVDDSQLPKDRFSAERLKGVDSTLKIQPAKLEDSAVYLCASPLSGVRKQFFGPGTRLTVL.

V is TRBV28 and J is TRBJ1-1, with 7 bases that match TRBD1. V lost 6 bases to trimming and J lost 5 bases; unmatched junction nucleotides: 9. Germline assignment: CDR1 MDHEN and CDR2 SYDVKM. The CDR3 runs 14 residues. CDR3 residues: CASRLGGGGTEAFF. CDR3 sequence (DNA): TGTGCCAGCAGACTGGGAGGGGGCGGTACTGAAGCTTTCTTT.

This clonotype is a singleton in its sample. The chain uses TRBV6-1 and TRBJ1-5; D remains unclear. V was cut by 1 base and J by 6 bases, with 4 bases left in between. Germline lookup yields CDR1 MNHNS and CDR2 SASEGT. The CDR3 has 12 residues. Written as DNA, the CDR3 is TGTGCCAGCAGTGAAGGGGTTCAGCCCCAGCATTTT. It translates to CASSEGVQPQHF.

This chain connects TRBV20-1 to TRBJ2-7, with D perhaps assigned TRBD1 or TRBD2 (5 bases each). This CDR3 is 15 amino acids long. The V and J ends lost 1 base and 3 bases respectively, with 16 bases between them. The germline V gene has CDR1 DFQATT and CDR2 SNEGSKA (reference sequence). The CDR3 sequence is CSARAPRDGLYEQYF. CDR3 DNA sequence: TGCAGTGCTAGAGCCCCCCGGGACGGCCTCTACGAGCAGTACTTC.

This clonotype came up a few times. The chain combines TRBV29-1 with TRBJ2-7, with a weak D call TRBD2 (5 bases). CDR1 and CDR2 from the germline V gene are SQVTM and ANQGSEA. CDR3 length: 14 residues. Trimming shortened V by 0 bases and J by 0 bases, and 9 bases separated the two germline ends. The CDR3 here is CSVEETGSSYEQYF. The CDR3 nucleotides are TGCAGCGTTGAAGAGACGGGGAGCTCCTACGAGCAGTACTTC.

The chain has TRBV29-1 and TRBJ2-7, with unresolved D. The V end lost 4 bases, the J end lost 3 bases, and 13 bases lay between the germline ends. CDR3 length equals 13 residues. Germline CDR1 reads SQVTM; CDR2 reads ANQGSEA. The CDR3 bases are TGCAGCGTTGTAGGTCGAGAGTTCTACGAGCAGTACTTC. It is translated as CSVVGREFYEQYF.

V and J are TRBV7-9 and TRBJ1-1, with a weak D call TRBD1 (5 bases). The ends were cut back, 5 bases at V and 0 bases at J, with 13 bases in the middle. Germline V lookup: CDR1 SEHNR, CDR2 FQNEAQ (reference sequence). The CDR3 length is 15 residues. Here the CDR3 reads CASSPRTHLNTEAFF. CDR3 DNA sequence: TGTGCCAGCAGCCCCCGGACACATTTGAACACTGAAGCTTTCTTT.

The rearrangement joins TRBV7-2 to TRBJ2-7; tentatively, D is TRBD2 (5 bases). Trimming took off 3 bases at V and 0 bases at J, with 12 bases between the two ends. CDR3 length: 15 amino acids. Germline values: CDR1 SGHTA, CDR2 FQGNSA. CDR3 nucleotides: TGTGCCAGCAGCTTGGGAGCGGCGAGCTCCTACGAGCAGTACTTC. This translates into CASSLGAASSYEQYF. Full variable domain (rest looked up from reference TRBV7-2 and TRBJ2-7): GAGVSQSPSNKVTEKGKDVELRCDPISGHTALYWYRQSLGQGLEFLIYFQGNSAPDKSGLPSDRFSAERTGGSVSTLTIQRTQQEDSAVYLCASSLGAASSYEQYFGPGTRLTVT.

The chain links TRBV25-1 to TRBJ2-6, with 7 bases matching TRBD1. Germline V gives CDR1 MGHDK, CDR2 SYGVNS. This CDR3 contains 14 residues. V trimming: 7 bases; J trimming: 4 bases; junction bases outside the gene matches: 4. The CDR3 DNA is TGTGCCAGCATCGACAGGGCGGGGGCCAACGTCCTGACTTTC. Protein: CASIDRAGANVLTF. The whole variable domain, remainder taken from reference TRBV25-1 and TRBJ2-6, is EADIYQTPRYLVIGTGKKITLECSQTMGHDKMYWYQQDPGMELHLIHYSYGVNSTEKGDLSSESTVSRIRTEHFPLTLESARPSHTSQYLCASIDRAGANVLTFGAGSRLTVL.

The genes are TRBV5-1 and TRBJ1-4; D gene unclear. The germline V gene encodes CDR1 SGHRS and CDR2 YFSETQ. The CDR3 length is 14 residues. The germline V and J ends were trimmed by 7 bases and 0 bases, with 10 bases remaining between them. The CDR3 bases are TGCGCCAGCGGTCTAGCAACAACTAATGAAAAACTGTTTTTT. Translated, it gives CASGLATTNEKLFF.

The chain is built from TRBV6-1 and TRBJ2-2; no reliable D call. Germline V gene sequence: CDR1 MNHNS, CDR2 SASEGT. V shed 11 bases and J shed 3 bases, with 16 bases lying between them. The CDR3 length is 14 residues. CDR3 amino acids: CAGSTVYDTGELFF. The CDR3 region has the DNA TGTGCCGGCTCGACGGTGTACGACACCGGGGAGCTGTTTTTT.

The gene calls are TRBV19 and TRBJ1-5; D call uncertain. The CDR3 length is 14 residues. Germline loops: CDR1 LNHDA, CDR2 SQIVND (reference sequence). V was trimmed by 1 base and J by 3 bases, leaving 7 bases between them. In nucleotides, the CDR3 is TGTGCCAGTAGTATAGCAGTTTCCAATCAGCCCCAGCATTTT. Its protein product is CASSIAVSNQPQHF.

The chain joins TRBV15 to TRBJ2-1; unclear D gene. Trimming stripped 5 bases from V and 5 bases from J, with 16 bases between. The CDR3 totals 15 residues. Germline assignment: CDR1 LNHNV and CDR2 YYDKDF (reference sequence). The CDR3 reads CATSFLIGVDNEQFF. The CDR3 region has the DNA TGTGCCACCAGCTTCCTGATTGGCGTAGACAATGAGCAGTTCTTC.

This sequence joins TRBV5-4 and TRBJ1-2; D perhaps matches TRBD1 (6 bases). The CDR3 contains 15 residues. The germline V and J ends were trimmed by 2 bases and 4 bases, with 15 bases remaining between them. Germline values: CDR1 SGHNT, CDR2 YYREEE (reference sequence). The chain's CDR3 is CASSFGAEGVYGYTF. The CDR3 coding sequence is TGTGCCAGCAGCTTCGGGGCTGAGGGGGTCTATGGCTACACCTTC.

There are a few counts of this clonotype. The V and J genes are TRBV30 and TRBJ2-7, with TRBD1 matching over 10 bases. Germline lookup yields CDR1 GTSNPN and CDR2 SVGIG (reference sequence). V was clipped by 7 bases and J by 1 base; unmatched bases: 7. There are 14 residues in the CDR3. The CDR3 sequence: CAYVGQGPSYEQYF. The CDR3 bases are TGTGCCTACGTGGGACAGGGGCCTTCCTACGAGCAGTACTTC.